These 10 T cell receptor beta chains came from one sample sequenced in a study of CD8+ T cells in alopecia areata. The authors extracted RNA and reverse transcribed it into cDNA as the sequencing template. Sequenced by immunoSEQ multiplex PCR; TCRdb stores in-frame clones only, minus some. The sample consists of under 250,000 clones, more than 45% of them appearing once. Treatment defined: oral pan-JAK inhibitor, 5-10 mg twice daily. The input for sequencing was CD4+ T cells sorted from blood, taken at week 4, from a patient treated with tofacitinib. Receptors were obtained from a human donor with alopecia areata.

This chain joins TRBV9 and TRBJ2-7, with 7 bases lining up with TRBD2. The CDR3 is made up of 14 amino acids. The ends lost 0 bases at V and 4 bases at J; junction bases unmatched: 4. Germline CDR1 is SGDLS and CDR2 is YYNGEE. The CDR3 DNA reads TGTGCCAGCAGCGTAGCCGCCGGGGGGTACGAGCAGTACTTC. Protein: CASSVAAGGYEQYF.

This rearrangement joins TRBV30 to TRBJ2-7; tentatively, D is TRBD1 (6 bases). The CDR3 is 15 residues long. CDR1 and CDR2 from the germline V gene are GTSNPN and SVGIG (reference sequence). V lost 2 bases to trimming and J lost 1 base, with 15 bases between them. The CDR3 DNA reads TGTGCCTGGAGTAAGTCGCAACAGGGTTCCTACGAGCAGTACTTC. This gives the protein CAWSKSQQGSYEQYF. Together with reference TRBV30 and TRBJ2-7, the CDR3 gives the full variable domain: SQTIHQWPATLVQPVGSPLSLECTVEGTSNPNLYWYRQAAGRGLQLLFYSVGIGQISSEVPQNLSASRPQDRQFILSSKKLLLSDSGFYLCAWSKSQQGSYEQYFGPGTRLTVT.

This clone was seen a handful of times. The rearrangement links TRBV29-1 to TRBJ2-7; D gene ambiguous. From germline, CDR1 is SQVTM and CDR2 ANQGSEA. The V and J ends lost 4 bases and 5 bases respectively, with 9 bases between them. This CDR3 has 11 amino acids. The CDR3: CSVVLVDEQYF. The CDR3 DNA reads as TGCAGCGTTGTATTAGTCGACGAGCAGTACTTC.

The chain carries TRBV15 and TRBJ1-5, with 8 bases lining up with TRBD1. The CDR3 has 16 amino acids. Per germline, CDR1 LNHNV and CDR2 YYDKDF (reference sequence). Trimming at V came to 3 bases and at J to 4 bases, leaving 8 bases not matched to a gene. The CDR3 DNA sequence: TGTGCCACCAGCAGGGAGGGACAGGTACCAAATCAGCCCCAGCATTTT. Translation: CATSREGQVPNQPQHF.

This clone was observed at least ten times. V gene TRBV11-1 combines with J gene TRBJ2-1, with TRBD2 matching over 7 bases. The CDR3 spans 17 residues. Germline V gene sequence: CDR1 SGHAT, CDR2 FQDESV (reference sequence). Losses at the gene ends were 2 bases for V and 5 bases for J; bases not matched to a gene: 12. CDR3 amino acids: CASSLSFLGGGNNEQFF. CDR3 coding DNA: TGTGCCAGCAGCTTATCCTTCTTGGGCGGGGGTAACAATGAGCAGTTCTTC.

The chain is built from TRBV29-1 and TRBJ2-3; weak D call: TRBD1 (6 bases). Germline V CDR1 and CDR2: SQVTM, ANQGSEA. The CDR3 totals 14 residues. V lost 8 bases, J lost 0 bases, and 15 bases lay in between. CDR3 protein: CSPRLQGSTDTQYF. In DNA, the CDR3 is TGCAGCCCCCGATTGCAGGGGAGCACAGATACGCAGTATTTT.

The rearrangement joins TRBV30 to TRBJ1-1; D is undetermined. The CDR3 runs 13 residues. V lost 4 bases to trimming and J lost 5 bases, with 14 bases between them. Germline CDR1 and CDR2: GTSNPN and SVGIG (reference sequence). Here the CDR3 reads CAWNTAQWTEAFF. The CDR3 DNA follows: TGTGCCTGGAATACAGCACAATGGACTGAAGCTTTCTTT.

The CDR3 DNA follows: TGTGCCTGGAAACCGACTAGACAGGCATCCTACGAGCAGTACTTC. This sequence encodes CAWKPTRQASYEQYF. The J gene is TRBJ2-7, the V gene TRBV30; possibly TRBD1 or TRBD2 for D (6 bases each). Trimming pared 4 bases from V and 1 base from J, leaving 17 bases between. This CDR3 has 15 residues. Germline assignment: CDR1 GTSNPN and CDR2 SVGIG (reference sequence).

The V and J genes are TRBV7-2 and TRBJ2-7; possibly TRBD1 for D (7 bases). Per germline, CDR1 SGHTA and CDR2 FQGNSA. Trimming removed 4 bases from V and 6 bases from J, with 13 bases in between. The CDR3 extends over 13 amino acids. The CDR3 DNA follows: TGTGCCAGCAGCTCATACAGGGGAGGCGAGCAGTACTTC. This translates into CASSSYRGGEQYF.

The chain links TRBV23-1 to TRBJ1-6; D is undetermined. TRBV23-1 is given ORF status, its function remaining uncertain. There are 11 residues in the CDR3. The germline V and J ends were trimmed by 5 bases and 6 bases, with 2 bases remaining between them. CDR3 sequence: CASSSNSPLHF. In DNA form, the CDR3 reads TGCGCCAGCAGTTCTAATTCACCCCTCCACTTT.